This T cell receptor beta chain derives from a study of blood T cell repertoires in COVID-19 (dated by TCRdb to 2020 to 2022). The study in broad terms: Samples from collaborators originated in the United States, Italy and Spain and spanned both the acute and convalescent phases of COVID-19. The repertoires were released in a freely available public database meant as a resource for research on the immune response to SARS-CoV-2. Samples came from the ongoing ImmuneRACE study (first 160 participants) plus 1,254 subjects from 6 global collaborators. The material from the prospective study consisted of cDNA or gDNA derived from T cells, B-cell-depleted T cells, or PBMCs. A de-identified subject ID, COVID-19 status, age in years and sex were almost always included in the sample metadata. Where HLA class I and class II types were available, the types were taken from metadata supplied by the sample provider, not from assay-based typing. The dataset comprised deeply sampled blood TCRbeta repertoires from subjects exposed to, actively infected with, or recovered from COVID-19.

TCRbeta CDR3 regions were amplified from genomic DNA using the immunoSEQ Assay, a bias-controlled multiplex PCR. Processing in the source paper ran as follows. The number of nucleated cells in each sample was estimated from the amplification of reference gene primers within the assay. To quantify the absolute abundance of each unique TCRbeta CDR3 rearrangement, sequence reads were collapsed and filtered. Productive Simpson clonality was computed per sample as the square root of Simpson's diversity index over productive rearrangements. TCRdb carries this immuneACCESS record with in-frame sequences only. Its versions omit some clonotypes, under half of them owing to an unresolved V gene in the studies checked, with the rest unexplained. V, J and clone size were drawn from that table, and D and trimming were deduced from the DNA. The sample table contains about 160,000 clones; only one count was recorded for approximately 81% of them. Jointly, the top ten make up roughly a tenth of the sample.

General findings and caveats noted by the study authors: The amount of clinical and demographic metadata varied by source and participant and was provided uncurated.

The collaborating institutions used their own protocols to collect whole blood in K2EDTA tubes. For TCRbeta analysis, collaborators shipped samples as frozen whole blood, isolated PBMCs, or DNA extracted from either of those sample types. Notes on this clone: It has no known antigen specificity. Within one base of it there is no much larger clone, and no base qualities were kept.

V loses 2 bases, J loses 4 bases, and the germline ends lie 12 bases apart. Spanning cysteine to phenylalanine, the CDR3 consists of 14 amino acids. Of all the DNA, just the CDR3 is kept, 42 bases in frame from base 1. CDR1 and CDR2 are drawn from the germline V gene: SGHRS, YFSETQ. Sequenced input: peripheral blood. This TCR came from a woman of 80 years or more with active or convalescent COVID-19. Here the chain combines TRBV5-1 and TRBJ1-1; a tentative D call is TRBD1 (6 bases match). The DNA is TGCGCCAGCAGCTTAACAGGGTCAGGCACTGAAGCTTTCTTT. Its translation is CASSLTGSGTEAFF.